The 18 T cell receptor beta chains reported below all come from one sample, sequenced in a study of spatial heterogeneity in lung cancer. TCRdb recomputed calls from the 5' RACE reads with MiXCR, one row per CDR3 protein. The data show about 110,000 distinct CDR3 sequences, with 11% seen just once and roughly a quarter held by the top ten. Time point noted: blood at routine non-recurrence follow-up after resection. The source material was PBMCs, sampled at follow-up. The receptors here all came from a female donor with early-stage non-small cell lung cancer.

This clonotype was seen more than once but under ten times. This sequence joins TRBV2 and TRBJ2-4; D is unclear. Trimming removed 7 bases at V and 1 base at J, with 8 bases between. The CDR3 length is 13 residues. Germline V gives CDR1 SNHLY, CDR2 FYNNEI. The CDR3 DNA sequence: TGTGCCAGCACAATATTGGCCAAAAACATTCAGTACTTC. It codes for CASTILAKNIQYF.

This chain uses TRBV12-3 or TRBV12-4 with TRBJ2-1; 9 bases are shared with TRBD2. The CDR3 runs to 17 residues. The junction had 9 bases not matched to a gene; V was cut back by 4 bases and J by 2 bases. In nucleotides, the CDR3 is TGTGCCAGCAGTTCCCCCGTAGCGGGAGTCCCCTACAATGAGCAGTTCTTC. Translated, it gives CASSSPVAGVPYNEQFF.

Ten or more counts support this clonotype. The CDR3 sequence is CASSSGFTTEQYV. CDR3 bases: TGTGCCAGCAGTTCAGGGTTCACTACGGAGCAGTACGTC. The chain has TRBV28 and TRBJ2-7; the D gene is possibly TRBD1 (5 bases). V gave up 4 bases and J gave up 7 bases, with 14 bases separating them. The CDR3 spans 13 residues. The germline V gene has CDR1 MDHEN and CDR2 SYDVKM.

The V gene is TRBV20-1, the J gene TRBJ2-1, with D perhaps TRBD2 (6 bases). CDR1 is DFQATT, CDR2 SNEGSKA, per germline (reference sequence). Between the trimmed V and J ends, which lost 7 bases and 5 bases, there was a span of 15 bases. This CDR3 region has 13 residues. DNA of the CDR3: TGCAGTGGCCGGGACTCTCAGAACAATGAGCAGTTCTTC. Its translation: CSGRDSQNNEQFF.

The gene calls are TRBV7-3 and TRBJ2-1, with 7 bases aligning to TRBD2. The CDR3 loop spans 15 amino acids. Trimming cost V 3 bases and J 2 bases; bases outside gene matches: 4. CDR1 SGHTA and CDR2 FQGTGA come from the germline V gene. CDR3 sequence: CASSFSSGTYNEQFF. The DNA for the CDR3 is TGTGCCAGCAGCTTTTCTAGCGGTACCTACAATGAGCAGTTCTTC.

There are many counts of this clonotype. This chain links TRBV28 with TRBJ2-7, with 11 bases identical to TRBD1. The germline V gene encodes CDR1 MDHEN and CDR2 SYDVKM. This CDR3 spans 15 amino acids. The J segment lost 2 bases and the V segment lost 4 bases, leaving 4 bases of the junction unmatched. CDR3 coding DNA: TGTGCCAGCAGTTCTCCGGGACAGGGGGCCTACGAGCAGTACTTC. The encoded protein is CASSSPGQGAYEQYF.

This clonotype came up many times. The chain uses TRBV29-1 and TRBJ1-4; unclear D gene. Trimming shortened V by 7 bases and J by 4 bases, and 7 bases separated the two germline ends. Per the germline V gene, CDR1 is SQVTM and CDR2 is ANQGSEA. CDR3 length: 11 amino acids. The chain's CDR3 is CSARSNEKLFF. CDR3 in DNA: TGCAGCGCCAGGAGTAATGAAAAACTGTTTTTT.

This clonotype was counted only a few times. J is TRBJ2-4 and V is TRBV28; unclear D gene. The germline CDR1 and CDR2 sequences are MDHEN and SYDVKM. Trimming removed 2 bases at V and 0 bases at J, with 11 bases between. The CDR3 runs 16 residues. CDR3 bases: TGTGCCAGCAGTTTAAAGACACCCGTAGCCAAAAACATTCAGTACTTC. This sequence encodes CASSLKTPVAKNIQYF.

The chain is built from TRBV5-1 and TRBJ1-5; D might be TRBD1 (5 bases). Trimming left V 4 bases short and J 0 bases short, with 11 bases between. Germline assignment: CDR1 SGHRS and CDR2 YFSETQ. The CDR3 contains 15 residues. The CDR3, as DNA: TGCGCCAGCAGCCCCAATGGGGCTAGCAATCAGCCCCAGCATTTT. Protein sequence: CASSPNGASNQPQHF. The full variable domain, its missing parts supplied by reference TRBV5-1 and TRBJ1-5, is KAGVTQTPRYLIKTRGQQVTLSCSPISGHRSVSWYQQTPGQGLQFLFEYFSETQRNKGNFPGRFSGRQFSNSRSEMNVSTLELGDSALYLCASSPNGASNQPQHFGDGTRLSIL.

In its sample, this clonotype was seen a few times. The CDR3 spells CSVERTSGSSGDTQYF. The CDR3 DNA reads as TGCAGCGTGGAGCGGACTAGCGGGAGTTCCGGAGATACGCAGTATTTT. The chain links TRBV29-1 to TRBJ2-3; 13 bases line up with TRBD2. CDR3 size: 16 residues. In germline, CDR1 is SQVTM, CDR2 ANQGSEA. J lost 5 bases, V lost 6 bases, and 11 bases had no gene match.

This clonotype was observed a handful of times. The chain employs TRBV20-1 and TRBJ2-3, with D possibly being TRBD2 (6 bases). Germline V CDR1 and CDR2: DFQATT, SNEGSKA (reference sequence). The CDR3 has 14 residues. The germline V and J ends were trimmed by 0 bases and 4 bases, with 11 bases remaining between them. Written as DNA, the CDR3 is TGCAGTGCTAGAGACCCCACGGGGGCAGATACGCAGTATTTT. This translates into CSARDPTGADTQYF.

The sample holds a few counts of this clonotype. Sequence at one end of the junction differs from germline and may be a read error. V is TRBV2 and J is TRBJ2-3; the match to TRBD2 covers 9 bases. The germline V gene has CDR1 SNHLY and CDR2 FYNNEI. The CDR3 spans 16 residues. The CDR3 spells CASSESELAGAPLRGF. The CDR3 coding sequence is TGTGCCAGCAGTGAATCGGAGTTAGCGGGAGCCCCTCTACGGGGTTTT.

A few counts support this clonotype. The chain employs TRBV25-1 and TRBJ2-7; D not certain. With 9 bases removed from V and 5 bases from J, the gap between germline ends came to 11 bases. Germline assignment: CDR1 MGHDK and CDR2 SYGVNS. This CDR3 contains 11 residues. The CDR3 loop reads CASTTFHEQYF. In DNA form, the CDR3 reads TGTGCCAGTACCACTTTTCACGAGCAGTACTTC.

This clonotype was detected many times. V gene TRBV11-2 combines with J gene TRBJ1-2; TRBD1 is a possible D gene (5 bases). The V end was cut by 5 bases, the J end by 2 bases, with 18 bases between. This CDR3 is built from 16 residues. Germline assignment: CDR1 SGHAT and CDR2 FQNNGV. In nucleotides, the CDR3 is TGTGCCAGCAGCGGACACAAACTAAACATGAACTATGGCTACACCTTC. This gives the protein CASSGHKLNMNYGYTF.

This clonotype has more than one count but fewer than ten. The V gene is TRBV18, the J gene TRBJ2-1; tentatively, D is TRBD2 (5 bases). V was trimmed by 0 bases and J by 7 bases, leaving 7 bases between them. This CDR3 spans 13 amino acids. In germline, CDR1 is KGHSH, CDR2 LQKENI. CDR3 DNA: TGTGCCAGCTCACCACCGCTAGCTAATGAGCAGTTCTTC. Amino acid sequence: CASSPPLANEQFF. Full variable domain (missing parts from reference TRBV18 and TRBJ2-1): NAGVMQNPRHLVRRRGQEARLRCSPMKGHSHVYWYRQLPEEGLKFMVYLQKENIIDESGMPKERFSAEFPKEGPSILRIQQVVRGDSAAYFCASSPPLANEQFFGPGTRLTVL.

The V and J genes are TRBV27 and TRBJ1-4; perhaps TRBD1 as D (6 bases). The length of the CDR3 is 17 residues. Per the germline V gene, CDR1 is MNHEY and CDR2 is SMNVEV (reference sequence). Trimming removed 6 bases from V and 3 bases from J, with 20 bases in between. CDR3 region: CASRRIQGQPPNEKLFF. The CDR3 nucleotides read TGTGCCAGCAGACGCATACAGGGTCAACCTCCTAATGAAAAACTGTTTTTT.

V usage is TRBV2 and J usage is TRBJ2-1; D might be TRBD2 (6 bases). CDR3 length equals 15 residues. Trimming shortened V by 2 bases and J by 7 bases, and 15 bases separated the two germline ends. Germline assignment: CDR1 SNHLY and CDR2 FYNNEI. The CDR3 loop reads CASSETRGRRNEQFF. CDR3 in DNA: TGTGCCAGCAGTGAAACTAGAGGGAGGAGGAATGAGCAGTTCTTC.

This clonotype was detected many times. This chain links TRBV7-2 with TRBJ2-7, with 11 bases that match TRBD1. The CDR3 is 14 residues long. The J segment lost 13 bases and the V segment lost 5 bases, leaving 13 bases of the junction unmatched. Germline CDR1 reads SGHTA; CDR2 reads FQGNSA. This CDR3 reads CASSPDRGPAVRYF. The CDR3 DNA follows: TGTGCCAGCAGCCCGGACAGGGGGCCTGCTGTGAGATACTTC.